Below are 19 T cell receptor beta chains sequenced from a single sample in a study of radiotherapy plus CTLA-4 blockade in lung cancer. Here immunoSEQ multiplex PCR was the method, and the copy in TCRdb shows in-frame clones only, minus some. In the table there are about 120,000 clones, 78% of which are singletons. The sample was peripheral blood, taken from a patient treated with radiotherapy plus ipilimumab. The source is a human donor with non-small cell lung cancer who had a partial response to radiotherapy plus ipilimumab.

This clone was seen only a few times. This chain uses TRBV7-9 with TRBJ1-1; possible D gene TRBD1, 5 bases. CDR3 length equals 13 residues. Trimming stripped 5 bases from V and 5 bases from J, with 12 bases between. The germline V gene has CDR1 SEHNR and CDR2 FQNEAQ (reference sequence). Written as DNA, the CDR3 is TGTGCCAGCAGCCCCCCCGGGGGAACTGAAGCTTTCTTT. It yields the protein CASSPPGGTEAFF. Based on the CDR3 plus reference TRBV7-9 and TRBJ1-1, the full variable domain is DTGVSQNPRHKITKRGQNVTFRCDPISEHNRLYWYRQTLGQGPEFLTYFQNEAQLEKSRLLSDRFSAERPKGSFSTLEIQRTEQGDSAMYLCASSPPGGTEAFFGQGTRLTVV.

The chain couples TRBV25-1 to TRBJ2-3; 10 bases agree with TRBD2. The CDR3 consists of 14 residues. V shed 5 bases, J shed 2 bases, and the junction held 1 base outside the gene matches. The germline V gene has CDR1 MGHDK and CDR2 SYGVNS. CDR3 nucleotide sequence: TGTGCCAGCAGTCTAGCGGGAGCCACAGATACGCAGTATTTT. This translates into CASSLAGATDTQYF.

The rearrangement uses TRBV27 and TRBJ2-7; 8 positions agree with TRBD2. The CDR3 is 13 residues long. Looked up from germline, CDR1 is MNHEY and CDR2 is SMNVEV (reference sequence). J was trimmed by 5 bases and V by 3 bases; bases with no gene match: 3. The CDR3 region is CASSLRGAHEQYV. CDR3 DNA: TGTGCCAGCAGTTTGCGGGGGGCCCACGAGCAGTACGTC.

The CDR3 reads CASSLAPQGGTDTQYF. CDR3 nucleotide sequence: TGTGCCAGCAGCTTAGCACCTCAGGGCGGCACAGATACGCAGTATTTT. The V and J genes are TRBV7-6 and TRBJ2-3; TRBD1 is a possible D gene (5 bases). The V gene lost 0 bases and the J gene lost 1 base, with 11 bases spanning the gap. This CDR3 contains 16 residues. CDR1 is SGHVS and CDR2 is FNYEAQ in the germline V gene.

The rearrangement joins TRBV5-1 to TRBJ1-1; D unclear. Per the germline V gene, CDR1 is SGHRS and CDR2 is YFSETQ. The V end was cut by 2 bases, the J end by 0 bases, with 8 bases between. The CDR3 runs 14 residues. CDR3: CASSFEGVNTEAFF. CDR3 DNA sequence: TGCGCCAGCAGCTTTGAAGGAGTGAACACTGAAGCTTTCTTT.

The chain carries TRBV5-6 and TRBJ1-1; D is perhaps TRBD1 (6 bases). Trimming shortened V by 2 bases and J by 0 bases, and 11 bases separated the two germline ends. This CDR3 is 15 amino acids long. Germline CDR1 reads SGHDT; CDR2 reads YYEEEE. This CDR3 is CASSLNTGMNTEAFF. CDR3 DNA sequence: TGTGCCAGCAGCTTAAATACAGGGATGAACACTGAAGCTTTCTTT.

In its sample, this clone was seen a few times. The rearrangement links TRBV10-3 to TRBJ2-1, with D unresolved. In germline, CDR1 is ENHRY, CDR2 SYGVKD. The CDR3 is made up of 13 amino acids. Trimming left V 3 bases short and J 6 bases short, with 9 bases between. CDR3: CAISERQVNEQFF. As DNA, the CDR3 is TGTGCCATCAGTGAAAGGCAGGTCAATGAGCAGTTCTTC.

The V and J genes are TRBV19 and TRBJ1-1, with D perhaps TRBD1 (5 bases). The CDR3 is made up of 12 amino acids. V lost 3 bases and J lost 6, with 8 bases in between. Germline V gene data show CDR1 as LNHDA and CDR2 as SQIVND (reference sequence). The CDR3 DNA reads TGTGCCAGTAGTATGGGGCAGGCTGAAGCTTTCTTT. This encodes CASSMGQAEAFF.

The sample holds one count of this clone. The same CDR3 can be traced to other DNA sequences in this sample. The chain couples TRBV6-5 to TRBJ1-1; D gene unclear. V lost 8 bases, J lost 1 base, and 8 bases lay in between. The CDR3 is 12 amino acids. The V gene's germline CDR1 is MNHEY and CDR2 SVGAGI. The CDR3 nucleotides read TGTGCCAGCTCCAGAGGGAACACTGAAGCTTTCTTT. Protein sequence: CASSRGNTEAFF.

V is TRBV6-4 and J is TRBJ1-1; D gene unclear. V was cut by 4 bases and J by 6 bases, with 12 bases left in between. The CDR3 loop spans 13 amino acids. Germline CDR1 is MRHNA and CDR2 is SNTAGT. CDR3 sequence: CASSVAESAEAFF. CDR3 DNA sequence: TGTGCCAGCAGTGTGGCGGAGTCGGCTGAAGCTTTCTTT.

This CDR3 reads CASSPVIGVEQFF. The CDR3 region has the DNA TGTGCCAGCTCACCAGTTATAGGAGTAGAGCAGTTCTTC. This chain connects TRBV18 to TRBJ2-1; D is undetermined. Germline CDR1 and CDR2: KGHSH and LQKENI. The V end was cut by 2 bases, the J end by 10 bases, with 12 bases between. The CDR3 runs 13 residues.

This clone came up once. The rearrangement links TRBV6-6 to TRBJ2-2; perhaps TRBD2 as D (7 bases). The CDR3 length is 14 residues. V was clipped by 7 bases and J by 1 base, with 10 bases between them. Germline CDR1 is MNHNY and CDR2 is SVGAGI (reference sequence). This CDR3 is CASIGGLNTGELFF. The CDR3 DNA reads as TGTGCCAGCATCGGGGGGCTGAACACCGGGGAGCTGTTTTTT.

This clone was found once. The V gene is TRBV9, the J gene TRBJ2-1, with 8 nucleotides matching TRBD2. The CDR3 spans 14 residues. With 2 bases clipped from V and 7 bases from J, the junction kept 5 bases outside the gene matches. Germline-derived CDR1 and CDR2 are SGDLS and YYNGEE. The chain's CDR3 is CASSVGRAWNEQFF. CDR3 DNA sequence: TGTGCCAGCAGCGTCGGGAGGGCCTGGAATGAGCAGTTCTTC.

This clone was recorded only once. The chain joins TRBV28 to TRBJ1-2, with no clear D. This CDR3 contains 14 residues. V lost 5 bases, J lost 3 bases, and 13 bases lay in between. Germline V gives CDR1 MDHEN, CDR2 SYDVKM. CDR3: CASSPPGTHYGYTF. The DNA for the CDR3 is TGTGCCAGCAGTCCCCCGGGAACACACTATGGCTACACCTTC.

J is TRBJ2-1 and V is TRBV5-1; TRBD2 agrees at 11 bases. The V segment lost 3 bases and the J segment 6 bases; nucleotides outside the gene matches: 5. This CDR3 region has 15 residues. Germline V CDR1 and CDR2: SGHRS, YFSETQ. The CDR3 spells CASSSLAGVSNEQFF. CDR3 nucleotide sequence: TGCGCCAGCAGCTCACTAGCGGGAGTCAGCAATGAGCAGTTCTTC.

This chain connects TRBV27 to TRBJ2-5, with D tentatively TRBD1 (6 bases). The germline V gene has CDR1 MNHEY and CDR2 SMNVEV (reference sequence). The germline V and J ends were trimmed by 5 bases and 6 bases, with 22 bases remaining between them. This CDR3 comprises 16 residues. For the CDR3, the DNA is TGTGCCAGCAGTGGGAGCTGGGGGCACAACTTGAAGACCCAGTACTTC. Its protein product is CASSGSWGHNLKTQYF.

In this sample, this clone turned up once. This CDR3 is CASSGGTSGRALNNEQFF. DNA for the CDR3: TGTGCCAGCAGCGGAGGGACTAGCGGGAGGGCATTAAACAATGAGCAGTTCTTC. The gene calls are TRBV7-9 and TRBJ2-1; TRBD2 agrees at 16 bases. V lost 5 bases, J lost 5 bases, and 9 bases stayed unmatched. The CDR3 extends over 18 amino acids. The germline V gene has CDR1 SEHNR and CDR2 FQNEAQ (reference sequence). Filled out from reference TRBV7-9 and TRBJ2-1, the complete variable domain reads DTGVSQNPRHKITKRGQNVTFRCDPISEHNRLYWYRQTLGQGPEFLTYFQNEAQLEKSRLLSDRFSAERPKGSFSTLEIQRTEQGDSAMYLCASSGGTSGRALNNEQFFGPGTRLTVL.

CDR3 nucleotide sequence: TGTGCCAGCAGCGTAGGTCAGGGACAATACGAGCAGTACTTC. Encoded protein: CASSVGQGQYEQYF. The gene calls are TRBV9 and TRBJ2-7; D may be TRBD1 (6 bases). Germline V lookup: CDR1 SGDLS, CDR2 YYNGEE. V was cut by 0 bases and J by 4 bases, with 11 bases left in between. CDR3 length: 14 amino acids.

This sequence joins TRBV29-1 and TRBJ1-5; D gene uncertain. The CDR3 covers 13 residues. Germline V lookup: CDR1 SQVTM, CDR2 ANQGSEA. The CDR3 DNA reads as TGCAGTTTCCAGGAAAATAGCAATCAGCCCCAGCATTTT. Amino acid sequence: CSFQENSNQPQHF.